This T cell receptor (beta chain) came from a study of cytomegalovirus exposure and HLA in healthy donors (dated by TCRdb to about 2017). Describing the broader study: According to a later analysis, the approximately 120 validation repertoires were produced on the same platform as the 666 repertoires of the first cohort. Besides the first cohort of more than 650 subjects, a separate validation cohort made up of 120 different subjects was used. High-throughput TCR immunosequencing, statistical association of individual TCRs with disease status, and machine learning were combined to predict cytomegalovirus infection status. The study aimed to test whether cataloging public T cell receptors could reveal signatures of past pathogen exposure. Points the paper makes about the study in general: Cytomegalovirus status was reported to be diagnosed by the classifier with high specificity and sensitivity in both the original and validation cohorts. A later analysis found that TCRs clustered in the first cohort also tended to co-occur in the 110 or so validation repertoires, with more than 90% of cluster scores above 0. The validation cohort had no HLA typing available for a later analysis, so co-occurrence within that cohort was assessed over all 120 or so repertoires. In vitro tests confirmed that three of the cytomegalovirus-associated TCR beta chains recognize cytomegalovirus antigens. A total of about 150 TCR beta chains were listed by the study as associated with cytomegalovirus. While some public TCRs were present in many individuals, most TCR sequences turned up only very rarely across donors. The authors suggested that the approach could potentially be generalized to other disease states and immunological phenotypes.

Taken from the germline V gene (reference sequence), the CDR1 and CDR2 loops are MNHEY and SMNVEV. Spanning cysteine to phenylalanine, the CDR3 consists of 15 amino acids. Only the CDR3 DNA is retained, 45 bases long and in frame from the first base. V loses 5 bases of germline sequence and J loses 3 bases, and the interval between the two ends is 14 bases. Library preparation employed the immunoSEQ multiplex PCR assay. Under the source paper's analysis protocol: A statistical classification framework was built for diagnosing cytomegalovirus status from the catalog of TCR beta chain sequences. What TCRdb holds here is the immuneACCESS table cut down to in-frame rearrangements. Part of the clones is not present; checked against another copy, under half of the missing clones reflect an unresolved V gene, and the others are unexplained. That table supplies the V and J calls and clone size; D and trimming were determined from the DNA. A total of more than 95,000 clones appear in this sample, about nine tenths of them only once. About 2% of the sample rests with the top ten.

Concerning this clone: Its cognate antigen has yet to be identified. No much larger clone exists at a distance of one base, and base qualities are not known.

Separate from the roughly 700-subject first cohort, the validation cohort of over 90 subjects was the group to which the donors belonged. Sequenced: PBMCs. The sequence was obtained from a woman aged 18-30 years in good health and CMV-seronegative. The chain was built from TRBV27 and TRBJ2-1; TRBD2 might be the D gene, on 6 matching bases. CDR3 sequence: CASSPSAGYYNEQFF. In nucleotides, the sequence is TGTGCCAGCAGTCCCAGTGCGGGGTACTACAATGAGCAGTTCTTC.